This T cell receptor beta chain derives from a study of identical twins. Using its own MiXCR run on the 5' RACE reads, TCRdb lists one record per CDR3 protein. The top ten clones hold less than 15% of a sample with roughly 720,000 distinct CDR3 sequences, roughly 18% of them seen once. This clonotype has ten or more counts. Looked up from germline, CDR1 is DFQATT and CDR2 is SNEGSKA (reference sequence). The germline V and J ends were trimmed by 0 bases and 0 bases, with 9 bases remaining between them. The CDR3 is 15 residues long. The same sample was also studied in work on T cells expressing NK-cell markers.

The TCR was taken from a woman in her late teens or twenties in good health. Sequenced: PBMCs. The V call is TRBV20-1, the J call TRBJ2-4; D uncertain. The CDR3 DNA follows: TGCAGTGCTAGAGATCCGCTAGTAGCCAAAAACATTCAGTACTTC. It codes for CSARDPLVAKNIQYF.